Detailed here is one T cell receptor beta chain. Its antigen is still unknown. The data were produced by immunoSEQ multiplex PCR, yet TCRdb's version contains in-frame clones alone and is incomplete. The table lists 150,000 to 250,000 clones, 84% of them singletons. The data are from a study of cytomegalovirus exposure and HLA in healthy donors. Study details: The 95 to 150 validation repertoires used the same platform as the 550 to 750 first-cohort repertoires, a later analysis reported. General study points: CMV antigen specificity was confirmed in vitro for three CMV-associated chains. According to the study, 180 or so TCR beta chains were cytomegalovirus-associated.

This CDR3 spans 20 amino acids. CDR1 and CDR2 from the germline V gene are SGHDN and FVKESK. The germline V and J ends were trimmed by 5 bases and 0 bases, with 29 bases remaining between them. While the first cohort had hundreds of subjects, the donors belonged to the separate validation cohort of roughly 130 subjects. The TCR was taken from a woman in her twenties or thirties in good health and CMV-seropositive. This chain uses TRBV14 with TRBJ2-7, with D possibly being TRBD1 (5 bases). The sample taken for sequencing was PBMCs. The CDR3: CASSSRKGRLSDGFSYEQYF. CDR3 bases: TGTGCCAGCAGCTCACGAAAGGGGCGGTTATCCGACGGTTTCTCCTACGAGCAGTACTTC.